This TCR beta chain was recovered during a study of early T cells in non-severe SARS-CoV-2 infection. The library protocol tagged individual cDNA molecules with unique molecular identifiers. A single record per CDR3 protein comes from TCRdb applying MiXCR to the 5' RACE reads. The table shows 65,000 to 95,000 distinct CDR3 sequences, with 7.5% to 10% occurring only once. Study results and limitations: Anti-spike CD8 specificities were favored by VDJdb matching, whose results missed private and CD4 specificities.

This clonotype came up many times. The antigen remains undetermined. The CDR3 covers 14 residues. V lost 4 bases, J lost 6 bases, and 16 bases lay in between. From germline, CDR1 is SGHNT and CDR2 YYREEE (reference sequence). Sequences were obtained from whole blood. The chain employs TRBV5-4 and TRBJ1-1; tentatively, D is TRBD1 (6 bases). The receptor was derived from an adult who was a healthcare worker with PCR-confirmed SARS-CoV-2 infection or an uninfected control (not recorded which). Here the CDR3 DNA reads TGTGCCAGCAGCCGACAGGACTTTGGCGCTGAAGCTTTCTTT. It translates to CASSRQDFGAEAFF.